This T cell receptor beta chain is from a study of T cell responses to AZD1222 COVID-19 vaccine. Study results and caveats: Possibly, clonal diversity was underestimated; donors were largely white British and included more females. No repertoire was sampled before or during the peak T cell response, only after it. The breadth and depth of Spike-specific TCRs increased once two AZD1222 doses had been given.

Measured with immunoSEQ multiplex PCR; TCRdb has only the in-frame clones, and not every one. This table has around 160,000 clones, roughly 94% appearing once. Points on this clone: Its specificity is not known.

Between the trimmed V and J ends, which lost 2 bases and 3 bases, there was a span of 8 bases. The germline gives CDR1 MNHEY, CDR2 SVGAGI. The CDR3 spans 13 residues. Specimen: peripheral blood, collected on day 0 of AZD1222 vaccination. This receptor was taken from an adult in good health. The rearrangement uses TRBV6-5 and TRBJ2-7; D possibly corresponds to TRBD2 (5 bases). The CDR3 DNA reads TGTGCCAGCAGTTACGCGGGCAACTACGAGCAGTACTTC. This sequence encodes CASSYAGNYEQYF.